Presented here are 21 T cell receptor beta chains from one specimen sequenced in a study of technical replicates of blood from several donors (dated by TCRdb to about 2017). The library was produced with the immunoSEQ multiplex PCR assay. TCRdb provides this immuneACCESS table in a form limited to in-frame rearrangements. Some clones are lacking; in checked studies, under half of them reflect an unresolved V gene, and why the rest are absent is not known. The table for this sample lists about 88,000 clones; around 94% of them were counted only once. Around 0.24% of the sample lies in the top ten. The sequencing sample was made of T cells isolated from PBMCs. The receptors come from a human donor in good health.

J is TRBJ1-6 and V is TRBV5-8, with 7 positions matching TRBD1. V was clipped by 6 bases and J by 12 bases; unmatched bases: 15. Germline assignment: CDR1 SGHTS and CDR2 YDEGEE. This CDR3 region has 15 residues. The CDR3 here is CASITGEGVFRPLHF. The CDR3 DNA follows: TGTGCCAGCATAACAGGGGAAGGTGTCTTTCGACCCCTCCACTTT.

This clone was recorded once. The chain couples TRBV27 to TRBJ1-1; maybe TRBD1 (5 bases). Germline values: CDR1 MNHEY, CDR2 SMNVEV (reference sequence). Trimming removed 7 bases from V and 4 bases from J, with 16 bases in between. The CDR3 length is 14 residues. CDR3 sequence reads: CASNTGRGSTEAFF. CDR3 nucleotide sequence: TGTGCCAGCAATACCGGAAGGGGATCCACTGAAGCTTTCTTT.

The genes are TRBV7-9 and TRBJ2-3; no reliable D call. CDR1 is SEHNR, CDR2 FQNEAQ, per germline (reference sequence). The CDR3 has 16 amino acids. V was trimmed by 3 bases and J by 1 base, leaving 14 bases between them. The CDR3, as DNA: TGTGCCAGCAGCTTTCCCGGTTTAACAGGCACAGATACGCAGTATTTT. Amino acids: CASSFPGLTGTDTQYF. The full variable domain, rest sourced from reference TRBV7-9 and TRBJ2-3, is DTGVSQNPRHKITKRGQNVTFRCDPISEHNRLYWYRQTLGQGPEFLTYFQNEAQLEKSRLLSDRFSAERPKGSFSTLEIQRTEQGDSAMYLCASSFPGLTGTDTQYFGPGTRLTVL.

The V and J genes are TRBV10-1 and TRBJ2-1; D is unclear. Germline CDR1 reads WNHNN; CDR2 reads SYGVQD (reference sequence). This CDR3 comprises 15 residues. V was clipped by 2 bases and J by 0 bases, with 8 bases between them. The CDR3 spells CASSEIRSSYNEQFF. CDR3 coding DNA: TGCGCCAGCAGTGAGATCCGGAGCTCCTACAATGAGCAGTTCTTC.

The chain uses TRBV5-1 and TRBJ1-2, with D hard to call. The CDR3 length is 14 residues. Trimming took 0 bases from V and 4 from J, leaving 10 bases between them. Germline-derived CDR1 and CDR2 are SGHRS and YFSETQ. CDR3: CASSLGLASYGYTF. In DNA form, the CDR3 reads TGCGCCAGCAGCTTGGGTTTAGCTTCCTATGGCTACACCTTC.

The chain joins TRBV9 to TRBJ1-1; weak D call: TRBD1 (5 bases). CDR3 size: 15 residues. V gave up 0 bases and J gave up 2 bases, with 11 bases separating them. Germline-derived CDR1 and CDR2 are SGDLS and YYNGEE. In DNA form, the CDR3 reads TGTGCCAGCAGCGTAGGGGGCTTCAGAAACACTGAAGCTTTCTTT. Its protein product is CASSVGGFRNTEAFF.

The rearrangement uses TRBV10-1 and TRBJ2-5; 10 bases agree with TRBD2. This CDR3 region has 17 residues. V lost 2 bases to trimming and J lost 4 bases; unmatched junction nucleotides: 10. Germline values: CDR1 WNHNN, CDR2 SYGVQD (reference sequence). CDR3 nucleotides: TGCGCCAGCAGTGAGGGTAGCGGGGGGACTCATGGAGAGACCCAGTACTTC. Protein product: CASSEGSGGTHGETQYF.

This rearrangement joins TRBV11-3 to TRBJ2-1, with unresolved D. CDR3 size: 13 residues. Germline lookup yields CDR1 SGHNT and CDR2 YENEEA. V lost 5 bases and J 4 bases, leaving 9 bases between the germline ends. The CDR3 DNA sequence: TGTGCCAGCAGCACGACTTCGTACAATGAGCAGTTCTTC. Translation gives CASSTTSYNEQFF.

V gene TRBV5-5 combines with J gene TRBJ1-2, with TRBD1 matching 8 bases. J lost 8 bases, V lost 2 bases, and 26 bases had no gene match. CDR1 SGHKS and CDR2 YYEKEE come from the germline V gene (reference sequence). CDR3 length equals 20 residues. The CDR3 sequence is CASSFSLGLLTGAAGFGYTF. The CDR3, as DNA: TGTGCCAGCAGCTTTTCCCTCGGACTGTTGACAGGGGCGGCAGGCTTCGGCTACACCTTC.

Turning to this clone: The conserved closing phenylalanine or tryptophan is absent in this CDR3, likely reflecting a read error. The limits of the CDR3 on the DNA are not certain, so only TCRdb's listed CDR3 is given. The chain joins TRBV21-1 to TRBJ2-7; the table's D call, TRBD1, has no DNA check behind it. TRBV21-1 has pseudogene status. The CDR3 adds up to 13 amino acids, both ends counted. The CDR3: CASSRQWKEQGPG.

This chain joins TRBV11-2 and TRBJ2-3, with 7 bases aligning to TRBD1. CDR3 length: 16 residues. Germline V gene data show CDR1 as SGHAT and CDR2 as FQNNGV. The V gene end was trimmed by 1 base and the J gene end by 1 base; junction bases not matched to a gene: 5. The CDR3 nucleotides read TGTGCCAGCAGCTTAGTCGCCGGGACAGGCACAGATACGCAGTATTTT. Amino acids: CASSLVAGTGTDTQYF.

V and J are TRBV10-3 and TRBJ1-5; possible D gene TRBD1, 5 bases. CDR1 is ENHRY, CDR2 SYGVKD, per germline. Trimming removed 10 bases at V and 5 bases at J, with 15 bases between. CDR3 length: 13 residues. The CDR3 region is CATGYRTDQPQHF. The CDR3 region has the DNA TGTGCCACAGGATACAGGACGGATCAGCCCCAGCATTTT.

The chain is built from TRBV4-1 and TRBJ2-1; no reliable D call. Germline values: CDR1 MGHRA, CDR2 YSYEKL. The CDR3 consists of 15 residues. V was cut by 4 bases and J by 0 bases, with 10 bases left in between. CDR3 residues: CASSLAPGSYNEQFF. In nucleotides, the CDR3 is TGCGCCAGCAGCCTAGCCCCGGGCTCCTACAATGAGCAGTTCTTC.

The chain is built from TRBV6-5 and TRBJ2-1, with TRBD2 matching over 10 bases. Trimming at V came to 6 bases and at J to 5 bases, leaving 7 bases not matched to a gene. Germline CDR1 is MNHEY and CDR2 is SVGAGI. The CDR3 has 15 amino acids. The CDR3 DNA follows: TGTGCCAGCAGCCCAAGCGGGGGGGCGCACAATGAGCAGTTCTTC. Translated, it gives CASSPSGGAHNEQFF.

The chain links TRBV19 to TRBJ1-6, with D tentatively TRBD1 (6 bases). The germline CDR1 and CDR2 sequences are LNHDA and SQIVND (reference sequence). The CDR3 runs to 16 residues. The V end was cut by 2 bases, the J end by 7 bases, with 15 bases between. The CDR3 coding sequence is TGTGCCAGTAGTATAAGCCCGACAGGAACCAATTCACCCCTCCACTTT. Protein sequence: CASSISPTGTNSPLHF.

The V call is TRBV2, the J call TRBJ1-1; D gene uncertain. Trimming removed 5 bases at V and 6 bases at J, with 13 bases between. CDR1 is SNHLY, CDR2 FYNNEI, per germline. The CDR3 loop spans 13 amino acids. As DNA, the CDR3 is TGTGCCAGCAGTTACTTGGGGAGCGCTGAAGCTTTCTTT. It specifies CASSYLGSAEAFF. The variable domain in full, completed from reference TRBV2 and TRBJ1-1, reads EPEVTQTPSHQVTQMGQEVILRCVPISNHLYFYWYRQILGQKVEFLVSFYNNEISEKSEIFDDQFSVERPDGSNFTLKIRSTKLEDSAMYFCASSYLGSAEAFFGQGTRLTVV.

This clone appeared once. This chain connects TRBV27 to TRBJ1-4, with D perhaps TRBD1 (6 bases). V lost 8 bases and J lost 7, with 11 bases in between. Germline V lookup: CDR1 MNHEY, CDR2 SMNVEV (reference sequence). There are 12 residues in the CDR3. The CDR3 DNA sequence: TGTGCCAGCGCGGGGGCGGGTGAAAAACTGTTTTTT. It yields the protein CASAGAGEKLFF.

The chain combines TRBV7-3 with TRBJ2-2, with D perhaps matching TRBD1 (7 bases). The CDR3 totals 20 residues. The germline V gene encodes CDR1 SGHTA and CDR2 FQGTGA. The V end lost 0 bases, the J end lost 3 bases, and 23 bases lay between the germline ends. In DNA, the CDR3 is TGTGCCAGCAGCTTAACATTGGCAGGGGGGATCCCCGATTACACCGGGGAGCTGTTTTTT. It yields the protein CASSLTLAGGIPDYTGELFF.

The gene calls are TRBV4-1 and TRBJ2-7, with D possibly TRBD2 on 6 matching bases. This CDR3 is 15 amino acids long. Germline V gene sequence: CDR1 MGHRA, CDR2 YSYEKL. V was clipped by 5 bases and J by 0 bases, with 14 bases between them. The CDR3 DNA reads as TGCGCCAGCAGCTCCCCCTTAGCGGCCTCCTACGAGCAGTACTTC. It encodes CASSSPLAASYEQYF.

The chain links TRBV6-6 to TRBJ1-1, with D possibly matching TRBD1 (5 bases). Trimming removed 6 bases at V and 7 bases at J, with 9 bases between. This CDR3 has 11 residues. Per germline, CDR1 MNHNY and CDR2 SVGAGI (reference sequence). CDR3 protein: CASRWRGEAFF. CDR3 sequence (DNA): TGTGCCAGCAGATGGAGGGGTGAAGCTTTCTTT.

CDR3 bases: TGTGCCAGCAGCCCCTTTAAACAGGGTCGACTAAACAATGAGCAGTTCTTC. Translating it yields CASSPFKQGRLNNEQFF. V is TRBV14 and J is TRBJ2-1; maybe TRBD1 (6 bases). V shed 4 bases and J shed 5 bases, with 21 bases lying between them. Germline values: CDR1 SGHDN, CDR2 FVKESK. The length of the CDR3 is 17 residues.